This T cell receptor beta chain emerged from a study of shared clonotypes between healthy human individuals. Study-wide background: Donor composition was two women and three men, aged 18 to 49.

Concerning this clone: Its antigen is unidentified. The same CDR3 also results from other DNA sequences found in this sample.

On sorted subsets, replicate PCRs used about 0.2 ug DNA, or some 27,000 T cell genomes. Profiling relied on immunoSEQ multiplex PCR, and the TCRdb table lists in-frame clones only, not all of them. The sample includes hundreds of thousands of clones, 90% to 96% of them seen just once. Findings and limits, study-wide: Across a handful of donors, naive CD4 shared around 5.3%, naive CD8 over 3%, memory CD4 more than 2%, memory CD8 under 0.5%. Investigators collected only blood, and repertoires in tissues likely differ.

The CDR3 sequence is 13 residues long. After removal of 1 base from V and 4 bases from J, the junction contained 0 bases not matched to a gene. Per the germline V gene, CDR1 is SGHRS and CDR2 is YFSETQ. Sequencing was performed on naive CD4+ T cells sorted from blood. Subset reported: CD45RA+ positively selected. The J gene is TRBJ2-3, the V gene TRBV5-1; 7 bases match TRBD1. The receptor was derived from a woman in her 30s in good health. The DNA of the CDR3 is TGCGCCAGCAGCTTGACAGGGGCAGATACGCAGTATTTT. It specifies CASSLTGADTQYF.